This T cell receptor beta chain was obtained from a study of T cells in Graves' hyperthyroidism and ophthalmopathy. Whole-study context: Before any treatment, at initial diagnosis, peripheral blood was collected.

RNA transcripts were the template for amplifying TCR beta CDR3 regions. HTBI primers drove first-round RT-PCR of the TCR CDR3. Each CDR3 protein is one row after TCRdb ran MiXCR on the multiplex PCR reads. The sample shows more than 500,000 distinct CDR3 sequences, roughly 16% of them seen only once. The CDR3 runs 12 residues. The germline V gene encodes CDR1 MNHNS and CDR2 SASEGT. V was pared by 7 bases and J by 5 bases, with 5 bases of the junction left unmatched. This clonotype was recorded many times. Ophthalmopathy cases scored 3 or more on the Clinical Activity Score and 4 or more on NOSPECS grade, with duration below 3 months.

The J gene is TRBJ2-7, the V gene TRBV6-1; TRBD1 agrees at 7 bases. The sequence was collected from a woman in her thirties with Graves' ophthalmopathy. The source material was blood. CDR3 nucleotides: TGTGCCAGCACTCAGGGGGACCACGAGCAGTACTTC. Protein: CASTQGDHEQYF.